These T cell receptor beta chains were read from a single sample in a study of T cell repertoires in cytomegalovirus infection. TCRdb independently ran MiXCR on the reads; one entry per CDR3 protein. Seen here are 740,000 or so distinct CDR3 sequences, about 40% observed once, and the top ten hold 2.5% to 3.5%. Sequenced material: PBMCs. All receptors derive from a human donor in good health (CMV status not recorded). Some clones in this sample may be carry-over from other donors' samples. Both conserved end residues are part of each CDR3. The order of the fields is CDR3 length, V gene, J gene, CDR3 protein.

16	TRBV6-1	TRBJ2-3	CASRIASGSGTDTQYF
16	TRBV7-6	TRBJ2-3	CASSLFGGMGTDTQYF
16	TRBV7-2	TRBJ2-5	CASSAPGTGGAKTQYF
12	TRBV20-1	TRBJ1-2	CSASPSAYGYTF
15	TRBV7-8	TRBJ2-1	CASSFVGGAGVEQFF
15	TRBV28	TRBJ2-7	CASSTGLAGGYEQYF
15	TRBV7-2	TRBJ2-1	CASKLGGRKYNEQFF
15	TRBV12-3/TRBV12-4	TRBJ2-5	CASRLGQQEEETQYF
14	TRBV6-1	TRBJ1-1	CASRGQGGKTEAFF
15	TRBV7-6	TRBJ1-4	CASSITGGTNEKLFF
12	TRBV19	TRBJ2-1	CASSTGTGVWFF
16	TRBV12-3/TRBV12-4	TRBJ1-4	CASSFWLTVPNEKLFF
17	TRBV6-6	TRBJ1-4	CASSYSWGAEANEKLFF
13	TRBV7-2	TRBJ1-4	CASSAGRVEKLFF
17	TRBV27	TRBJ1-1	CASSKAGVRSFNTEAFF
18	TRBV20-1	TRBJ2-1	CSARPGPTSGRVYNEQFF
16	TRBV7-2	TRBJ2-3	CASSLRRQGGADTQYF
15	TRBV28	TRBJ1-1	CASSARGQVNTEAFF
14	TRBV7-2	TRBJ2-3	CASSPPPGADTQYF
16	TRBV12-3/TRBV12-4	TRBJ2-3	CASSLSSGGHTDTQYF
13	TRBV15	TRBJ1-5	CATSRGGNRAQHF
17	TRBV28	TRBJ1-5	CASSFKDRRNSNQPQHF
14	TRBV5-1	TRBJ1-1	CASSSAGGVTEAFF
15	TRBV27	TRBJ1-5	CASSLTAGSNQPQHF
14	TRBV20-1	TRBJ2-1	CSAEARTGYNEQFF
13	TRBV28	TRBJ1-1	CASWPGLNTEAFF
16	TRBV20-1	TRBJ2-2	CSARDYGQANTGELFF
15	TRBV4-1	TRBJ1-2	CASSQGIGSNYGYTF
14	TRBV19	TRBJ2-1	CASSTRGGLREQFF
15	TRBV11-2	TRBJ1-3	CASSGGQGSGNTIYF
14	TRBV7-3	TRBJ1-1	CASSSQGYGTEAFF
18	TRBV6-6	TRBJ2-5	CASCYREPLAGGGETQYF
16	TRBV7-2	TRBJ2-7	CASSLDGTSGRAIQYF
15	TRBV6-6	TRBJ2-2	CASSSSGGAPGELFF
14	TRBV7-2	TRBJ1-5	CASSRIRGNQPQHF
16	TRBV19	TRBJ1-1	CASSSDRGPKDTEAFF
15	TRBV19	TRBJ2-7	CASMPTRGGSYEQYF
17	TRBV4-1	TRBJ2-1	CASSQEFLAGGYNEQFF
14	TRBV7-9	TRBJ2-7	CASSLRTGTYEQYF
15	TRBV7-6	TRBJ1-5	CASSSRTGTNQPQHF
11	TRBV12-3/TRBV12-4	TRBJ1-2	CASSKTYGYTF
17	TRBV7-2	TRBJ1-6	CASSPTGTGLNNSPLHF
13	TRBV25-1	TRBJ2-7	CASSEMVTYEQYF
17	TRBV27	TRBJ2-5	CASSPFGLAGVIETQYF
13	TRBV7-2	TRBJ2-2	CASSFQVSGELFF
11	TRBV10-2	TRBJ2-3	CASSDSSIQYF
16	TRBV7-9	TRBJ2-1	CASSFSRGSSYNEQFF
15	TRBV27	TRBJ2-3	CASSLYLQSTDTQYF
16	TRBV12-3/TRBV12-4	TRBJ2-2	CASSLVRVRSTGELFF
13	TRBV4-1	TRBJ2-1	CASSEEPYNEQFF
13	TRBV10-3	TRBJ1-4	CAISEAGSEKLFF
17	TRBV6-2/TRBV6-3	TRBJ2-1	CASSSTSNIGRYNEQFF
14	TRBV4-1	TRBJ1-1	CASSQANQVEGAFF
17	TRBV5-3	TRBJ1-1	CASCTYGQDLMNTEAFF
13	TRBV12-3/TRBV12-4	TRBJ2-1	CASSLKGGHEQFF
18	TRBV12-3/TRBV12-4	TRBJ2-3	CASSPLAVVRLRWDTQYF
19	TRBV4-1	TRBJ1-5	CASSQDLSGIGTHNQPQHF
15	TRBV4-1	TRBJ2-1	CASSQDLSQGNEQFF